Listed below are T cell receptor beta chains from one sample, sequenced in a study of blood T cell repertoires in COVID-19. Profiling relied on immunoSEQ multiplex PCR, and the TCRdb table lists in-frame clones only, not all of them. The profile shows tens of thousands of clones, roughly nine tenths of them singletons. Material for sequencing was peripheral blood. Receptor source: a woman between 70 and 85 years old with active COVID-19. The conserved cysteine and the conserved F or W are not part of the CDR3 here.

CDR3aa: ASSSPSRGRLIQY
j_gene: TRBJ2-4
v_gene: TRBV5-8

CDR3aa: ASSSGTGTDTQY
j_gene: TRBJ2-3
v_gene: TRBV19

CDR3aa: AWSVGGGYT
j_gene: TRBJ1-2
v_gene: TRBV30

CDR3aa: ASSLEEDRVRISQY
j_gene: TRBJ2-3
v_gene: TRBV5-6

CDR3aa: ASSPWTSGRETQY
j_gene: TRBJ2-5
v_gene: TRBV7-3

CDR3aa: ASSQPSGGKAF
j_gene: TRBJ1-1
v_gene: TRBV4-1

CDR3aa: ASSQDRGNTIY
j_gene: TRBJ1-3
v_gene: TRBV4-1

CDR3aa: ASSPRLAAYEQY
j_gene: TRBJ2-7
v_gene: TRBV13

CDR3aa: ASSPTPGQGAQRSTEAF
j_gene: TRBJ1-1
v_gene: TRBV4-1

CDR3aa: ASSIVPGNQPQH
j_gene: TRBJ1-5
v_gene: TRBV19

CDR3aa: ASSGLAGYNEQF
j_gene: TRBJ2-1
v_gene: TRBV10-1

CDR3aa: AWRSPAAPMT
j_gene: TRBJ1-2
v_gene: TRBV30

CDR3aa: ASSIWSPVENGYT
j_gene: TRBJ1-2
v_gene: TRBV19

CDR3aa: ASSYGARIEARYTDTQY
j_gene: TRBJ2-3
v_gene: TRBV6-2/TRBV6-3

CDR3aa: ASSSALAEPSESYNEQF
j_gene: TRBJ2-1
v_gene: TRBV7-4

CDR3aa: ASKVGRKYNEQF
j_gene: TRBJ2-1
v_gene: TRBV6-1

CDR3aa: ASSYPQGVGYT
j_gene: TRBJ1-2
v_gene: TRBV6-5

CDR3aa: SPRLAGGRYNEQF
j_gene: TRBJ2-1
v_gene: TRBV29-1

CDR3aa: SADRGYEQY
j_gene: TRBJ2-7
v_gene: TRBV29-1

CDR3aa: ASSPSSGEAF
j_gene: TRBJ1-1
v_gene: TRBV12-3/TRBV12-4

CDR3aa: SATNYEQY
j_gene: TRBJ2-7
v_gene: TRBV20-1

CDR3aa: ASRTSGSTGELF
j_gene: TRBJ2-2
v_gene: TRBV2

CDR3aa: ASSRGLAGRGTDTQY
j_gene: TRBJ2-3
v_gene: TRBV19

CDR3aa: ASSPTGRADTQY
j_gene: TRBJ2-3
v_gene: TRBV7-9

CDR3aa: ASSVGGLASLLYEQY
j_gene: TRBJ2-7
v_gene: TRBV7-9

CDR3aa: SGWTVRGTEAF
j_gene: TRBJ1-1
v_gene: TRBV29-1

CDR3aa: ASSLSKFPNNQPQH
j_gene: TRBJ1-5
v_gene: TRBV28

CDR3aa: ASSLDTGEIGYT
j_gene: TRBJ1-2
v_gene: TRBV5-5

CDR3aa: AWSYRGVGYT
j_gene: TRBJ1-2
v_gene: TRBV30

CDR3aa: ASSQDTGQGWGEQY
j_gene: TRBJ2-7
v_gene: TRBV4-1

CDR3aa: ASGLDTSNTGELF
j_gene: TRBJ2-2
v_gene: TRBV2

CDR3aa: ASRSGQGASGELF
j_gene: TRBJ2-2
v_gene: TRBV19

CDR3aa: ASSVDEGDSAF
j_gene: TRBJ1-1
v_gene: TRBV9

CDR3aa: ASSRSTSGRGNEQF
j_gene: TRBJ2-1
v_gene: TRBV27

CDR3aa: ASSLLDRPNYGYT
j_gene: TRBJ1-2
v_gene: TRBV5-4

CDR3aa: ASNNRGRYEQY
j_gene: TRBJ2-7
v_gene: TRBV7-9

CDR3aa: ASSKDRDSYNEQF
j_gene: TRBJ2-1
v_gene: TRBV18

CDR3aa: ASSLVGGPTFYEQY
j_gene: TRBJ2-7
v_gene: TRBV5-6

CDR3aa: ASSLAPGGTGELF
j_gene: TRBJ2-2
v_gene: TRBV7-2

CDR3aa: ASSEGLAGSPGDEQY
j_gene: TRBJ2-7
v_gene: TRBV10-2

CDR3aa: ASSLAGVAKNIQY
j_gene: TRBJ2-4
v_gene: TRBV7-2

CDR3aa: ASSPPLADPYNEQF
j_gene: TRBJ2-1
v_gene: TRBV19

CDR3aa: ASSFGRGHGYT
j_gene: TRBJ1-2
v_gene: TRBV5-6

CDR3aa: ASSYTGTGVKETQY
j_gene: TRBJ2-5
v_gene: TRBV28

CDR3aa: ASSVGTSVRSSYNEQF
j_gene: TRBJ2-1
v_gene: TRBV9

CDR3aa: ASSGQGALGGYT
j_gene: TRBJ1-2
v_gene: TRBV19

CDR3aa: ASSPRGGLEAF
j_gene: TRBJ1-1
v_gene: TRBV7-3

CDR3aa: ASSLGLAGPETQY
j_gene: TRBJ2-5
v_gene: TRBV7-7

CDR3aa: ASSLGGEDEQF
j_gene: TRBJ2-1
v_gene: TRBV5-8

CDR3aa: ASSPGTGGVYEQY
j_gene: TRBJ2-7
v_gene: TRBV19

CDR3aa: ASSLDRQGGKLF
j_gene: TRBJ1-4
v_gene: TRBV5-1

CDR3aa: ASRPGQGADTQY
j_gene: TRBJ2-3
v_gene: TRBV19

CDR3aa: ASSTQLYNEQF
j_gene: TRBJ2-1
v_gene: TRBV25-1

CDR3aa: ASSFELTGELF
j_gene: TRBJ2-2
v_gene: TRBV11-2

CDR3aa: ATSDKRQGPYEQY
j_gene: TRBJ2-7
v_gene: TRBV24-1

CDR3aa: ASSVGGALTDTQY
j_gene: TRBJ2-3
v_gene: TRBV10-2

CDR3aa: ATSRDPDRGNEQF
j_gene: TRBJ2-1
v_gene: TRBV15

CDR3aa: ASSLGASSYNEQF
j_gene: TRBJ2-1
v_gene: TRBV11-2